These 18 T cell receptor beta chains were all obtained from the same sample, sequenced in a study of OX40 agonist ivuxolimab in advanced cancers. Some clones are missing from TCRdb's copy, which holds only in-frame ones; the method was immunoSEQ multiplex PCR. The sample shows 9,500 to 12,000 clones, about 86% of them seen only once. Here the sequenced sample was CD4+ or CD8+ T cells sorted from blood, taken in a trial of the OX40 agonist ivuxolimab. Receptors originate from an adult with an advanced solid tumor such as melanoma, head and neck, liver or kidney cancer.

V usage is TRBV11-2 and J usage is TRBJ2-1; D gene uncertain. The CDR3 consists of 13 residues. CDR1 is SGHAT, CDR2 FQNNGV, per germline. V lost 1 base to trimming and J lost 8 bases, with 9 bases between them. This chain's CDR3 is CASSLGLVYEQFF. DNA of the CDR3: TGTGCCAGCAGCTTAGGGCTTGTCTATGAGCAGTTCTTC.

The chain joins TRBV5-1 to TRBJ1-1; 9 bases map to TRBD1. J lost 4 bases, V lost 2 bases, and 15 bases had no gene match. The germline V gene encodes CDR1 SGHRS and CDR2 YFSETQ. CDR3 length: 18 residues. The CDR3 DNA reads TGCGCCAGCAGCTTCATACCGGGACAGGGTGGGGAGGGCACTGAAGCTTTCTTT. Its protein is CASSFIPGQGGEGTEAFF. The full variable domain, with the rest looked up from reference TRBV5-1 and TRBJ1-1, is KAGVTQTPRYLIKTRGQQVTLSCSPISGHRSVSWYQQTPGQGLQFLFEYFSETQRNKGNFPGRFSGRQFSNSRSEMNVSTLELGDSALYLCASSFIPGQGGEGTEAFFGQGTRLTVV.

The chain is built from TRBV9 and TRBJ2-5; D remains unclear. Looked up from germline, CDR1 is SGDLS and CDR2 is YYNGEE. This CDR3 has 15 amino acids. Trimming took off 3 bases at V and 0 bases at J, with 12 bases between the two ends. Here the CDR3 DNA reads TGTGCCAGCAGCGAGGGTACAGCGAACCAAGAGACCCAGTACTTC. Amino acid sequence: CASSEGTANQETQYF.

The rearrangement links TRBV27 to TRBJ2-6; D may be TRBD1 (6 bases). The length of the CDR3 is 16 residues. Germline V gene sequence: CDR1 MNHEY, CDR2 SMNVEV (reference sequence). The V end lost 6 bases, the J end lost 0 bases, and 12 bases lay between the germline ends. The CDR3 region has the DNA TGTGCCAGCAGGTATCAGGGGAGCTCTGGGGCCAACGTCCTGACTTTC. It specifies CASRYQGSSGANVLTF.

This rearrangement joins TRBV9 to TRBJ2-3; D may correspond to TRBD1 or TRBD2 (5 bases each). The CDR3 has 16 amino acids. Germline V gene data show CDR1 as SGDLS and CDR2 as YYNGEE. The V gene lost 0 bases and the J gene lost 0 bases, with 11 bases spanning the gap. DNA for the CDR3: TGTGCCAGCAGCGTAGCGGGCAGGGACAGCACAGATACGCAGTATTTT. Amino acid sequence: CASSVAGRDSTDTQYF.

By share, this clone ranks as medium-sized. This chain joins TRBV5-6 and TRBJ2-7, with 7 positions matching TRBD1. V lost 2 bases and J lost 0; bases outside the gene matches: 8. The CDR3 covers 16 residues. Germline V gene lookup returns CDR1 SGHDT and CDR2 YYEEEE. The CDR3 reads CASSLPGQESSYEQYF. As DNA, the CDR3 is TGTGCCAGCAGCTTACCCGGACAGGAGAGCTCCTACGAGCAGTACTTC.

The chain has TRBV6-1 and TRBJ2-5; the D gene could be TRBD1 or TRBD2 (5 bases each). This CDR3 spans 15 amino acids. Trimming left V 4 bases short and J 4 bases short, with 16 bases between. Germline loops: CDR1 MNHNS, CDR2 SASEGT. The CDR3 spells CASSGGAGFRETQYF. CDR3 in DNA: TGTGCCAGCAGTGGAGGGGCAGGGTTTCGAGAGACCCAGTACTTC.

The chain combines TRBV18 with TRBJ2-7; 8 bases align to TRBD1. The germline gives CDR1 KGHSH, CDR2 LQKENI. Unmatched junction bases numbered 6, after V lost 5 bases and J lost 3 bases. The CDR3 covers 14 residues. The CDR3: CASSTGQVFYEQYF. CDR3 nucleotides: TGTGCCAGCTCAACGGGACAGGTGTTCTACGAGCAGTACTTC.

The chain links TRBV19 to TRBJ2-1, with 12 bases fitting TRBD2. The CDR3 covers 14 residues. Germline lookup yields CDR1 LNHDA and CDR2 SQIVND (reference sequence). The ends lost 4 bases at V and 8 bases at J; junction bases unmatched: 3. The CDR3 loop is CASSTSGGAYEQFF. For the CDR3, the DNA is TGTGCCAGTAGTACTAGCGGGGGGGCCTATGAGCAGTTCTTC.

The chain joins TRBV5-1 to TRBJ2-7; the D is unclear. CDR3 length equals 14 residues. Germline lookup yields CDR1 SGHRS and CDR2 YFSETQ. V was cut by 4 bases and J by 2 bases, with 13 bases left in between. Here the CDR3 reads CASSLHTTPYEQYF. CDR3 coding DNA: TGCGCCAGCAGCCTACATACTACTCCCTACGAGCAGTACTTC. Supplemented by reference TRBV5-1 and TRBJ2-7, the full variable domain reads KAGVTQTPRYLIKTRGQQVTLSCSPISGHRSVSWYQQTPGQGLQFLFEYFSETQRNKGNFPGRFSGRQFSNSRSEMNVSTLELGDSALYLCASSLHTTPYEQYFGPGTRLTVT.

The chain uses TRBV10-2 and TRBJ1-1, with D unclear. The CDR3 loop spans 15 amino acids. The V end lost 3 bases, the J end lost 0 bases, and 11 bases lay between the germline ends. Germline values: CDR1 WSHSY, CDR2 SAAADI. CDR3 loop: CASSEWSGLNTEAFF. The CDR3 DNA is TGCGCCAGCAGTGAATGGAGTGGGTTGAACACTGAAGCTTTCTTT.

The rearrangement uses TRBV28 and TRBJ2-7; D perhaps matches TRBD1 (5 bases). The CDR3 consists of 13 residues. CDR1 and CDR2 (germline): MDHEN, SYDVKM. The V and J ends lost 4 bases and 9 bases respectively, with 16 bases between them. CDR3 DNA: TGTGCCAGCAGTTCGGACACAACCCGACGGCAGTACTTC. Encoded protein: CASSSDTTRRQYF.

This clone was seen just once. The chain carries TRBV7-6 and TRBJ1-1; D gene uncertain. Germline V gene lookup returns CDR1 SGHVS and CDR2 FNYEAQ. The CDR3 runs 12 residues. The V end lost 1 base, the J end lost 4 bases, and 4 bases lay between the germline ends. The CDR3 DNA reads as TGTGCCAGCAGCTTAGGTAGCACTGAAGCTTTCTTT. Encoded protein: CASSLGSTEAFF.

DNA of the CDR3: TGTGCCAGCAGTGGACGACAGGTAGGCACTGAAGCTTTCTTT. This gives the protein CASSGRQVGTEAFF. The V gene is TRBV27, the J gene TRBJ1-1; TRBD1 might be the D (6 bases). This CDR3 is built from 14 residues. Germline values: CDR1 MNHEY, CDR2 SMNVEV (reference sequence). V was clipped by 5 bases and J by 4 bases, with 14 bases between them.

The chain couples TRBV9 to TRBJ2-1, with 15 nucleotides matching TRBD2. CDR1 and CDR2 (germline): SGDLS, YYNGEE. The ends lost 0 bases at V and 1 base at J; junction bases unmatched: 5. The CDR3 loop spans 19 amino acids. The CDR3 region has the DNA TGTGCCAGCAGCGTAGACCCTGGACTAGCGGGGGGGTCCTACAATGAGCAGTTCTTC. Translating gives CASSVDPGLAGGSYNEQFF.

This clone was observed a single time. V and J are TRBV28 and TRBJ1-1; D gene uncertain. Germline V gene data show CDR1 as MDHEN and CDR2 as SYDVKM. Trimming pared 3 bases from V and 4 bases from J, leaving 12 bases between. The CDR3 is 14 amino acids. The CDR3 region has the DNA TGTGCCAGCAGTTTGCTGGGTGGACGCACTGAAGCTTTCTTT. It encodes CASSLLGGRTEAFF.

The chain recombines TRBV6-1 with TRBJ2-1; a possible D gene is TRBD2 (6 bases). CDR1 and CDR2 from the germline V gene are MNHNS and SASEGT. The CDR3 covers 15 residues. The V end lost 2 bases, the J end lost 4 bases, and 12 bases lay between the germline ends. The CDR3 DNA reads TGTGCCAGCAGTGAAAGGGGAGGTGGGTACAATGAGCAGTTCTTC. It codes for CASSERGGGYNEQFF.

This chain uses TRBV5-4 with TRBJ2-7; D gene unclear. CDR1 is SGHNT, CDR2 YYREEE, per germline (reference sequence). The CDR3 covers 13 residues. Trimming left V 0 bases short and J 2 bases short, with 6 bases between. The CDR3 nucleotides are TGTGCCAGCAGCTTGGAGGTAACCTACGAGCAGTACTTC. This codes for CASSLEVTYEQYF.